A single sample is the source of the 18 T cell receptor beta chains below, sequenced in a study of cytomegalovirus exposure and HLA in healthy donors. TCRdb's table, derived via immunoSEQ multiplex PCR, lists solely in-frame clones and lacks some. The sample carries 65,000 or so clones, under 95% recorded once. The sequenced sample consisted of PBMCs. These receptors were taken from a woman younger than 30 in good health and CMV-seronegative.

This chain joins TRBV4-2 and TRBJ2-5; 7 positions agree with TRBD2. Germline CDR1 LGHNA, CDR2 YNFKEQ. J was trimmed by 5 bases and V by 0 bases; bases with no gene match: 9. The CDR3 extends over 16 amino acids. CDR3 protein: CASSQEGAGVPETQYF. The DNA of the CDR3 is TGTGCCAGCAGCCAAGAAGGGGCGGGAGTCCCCGAGACCCAGTACTTC.

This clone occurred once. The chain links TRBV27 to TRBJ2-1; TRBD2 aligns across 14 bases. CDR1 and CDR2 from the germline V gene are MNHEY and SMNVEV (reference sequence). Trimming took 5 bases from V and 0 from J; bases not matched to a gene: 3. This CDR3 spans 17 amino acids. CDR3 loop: CASSQTSGGASYNEQFF. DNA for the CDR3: TGTGCCAGCAGTCAGACTAGCGGGGGGGCCTCCTACAATGAGCAGTTCTTC.

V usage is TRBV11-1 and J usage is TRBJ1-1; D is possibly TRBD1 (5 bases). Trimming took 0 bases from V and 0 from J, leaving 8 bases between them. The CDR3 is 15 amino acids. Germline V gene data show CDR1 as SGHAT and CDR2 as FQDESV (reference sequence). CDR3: CASSLAGVLNTEAFF. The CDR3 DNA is TGTGCCAGCAGCTTAGCAGGGGTCTTGAACACTGAAGCTTTCTTT.

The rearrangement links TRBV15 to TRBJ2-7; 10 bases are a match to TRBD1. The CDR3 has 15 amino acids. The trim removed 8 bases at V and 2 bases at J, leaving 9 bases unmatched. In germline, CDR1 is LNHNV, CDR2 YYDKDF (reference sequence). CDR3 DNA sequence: TGTGCCACCGCACTAGGGGGACAGGGGACCTACGAGCAGTACTTC. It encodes CATALGGQGTYEQYF.

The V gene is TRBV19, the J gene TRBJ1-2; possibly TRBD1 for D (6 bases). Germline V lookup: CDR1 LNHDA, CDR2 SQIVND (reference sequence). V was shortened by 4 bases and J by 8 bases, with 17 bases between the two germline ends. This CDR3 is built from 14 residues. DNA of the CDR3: TGTGCCAGTAGTAGCTTTCCACAGGGAAAAGGCTACACCTTC. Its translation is CASSSFPQGKGYTF.

CDR3 in DNA: TGTGCCAGTACCAGACAGGGCTACGAGCAGTACTTC. This encodes CASTRQGYEQYF. V gene TRBV2 combines with J gene TRBJ2-7; 7 bases are shared with TRBD1. The CDR3 spans 12 residues. After removal of 9 bases from V and 3 bases from J, the junction contained 5 bases not matched to a gene. In germline, CDR1 is SNHLY, CDR2 FYNNEI.

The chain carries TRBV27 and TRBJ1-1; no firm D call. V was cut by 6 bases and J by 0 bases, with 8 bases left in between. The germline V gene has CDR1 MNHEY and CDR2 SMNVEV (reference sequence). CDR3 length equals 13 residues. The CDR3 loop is CASRSLMNTEAFF. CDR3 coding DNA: TGTGCCAGCAGAAGCCTTATGAACACTGAAGCTTTCTTT.

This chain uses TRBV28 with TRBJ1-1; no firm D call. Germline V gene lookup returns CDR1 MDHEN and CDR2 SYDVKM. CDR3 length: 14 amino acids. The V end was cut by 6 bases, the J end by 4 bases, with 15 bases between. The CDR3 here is CASSTDHSGTEAFF. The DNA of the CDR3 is TGTGCCAGCAGCACAGACCACAGCGGCACTGAAGCTTTCTTT.

The chain's CDR3 is CASTFAPGPQSGRAFF. The CDR3 bases are TGTGCCAGCACCTTCGCTCCCGGGCCCCAATCAGGGCGGGCTTTCTTT. The rearrangement uses TRBV7-2 and TRBJ1-1; perhaps TRBD1 as D (5 bases). V was trimmed by 7 bases and J by 11 bases, leaving 29 bases between them. The CDR3 has 16 amino acids. The germline V gene has CDR1 SGHTA and CDR2 FQGNSA.

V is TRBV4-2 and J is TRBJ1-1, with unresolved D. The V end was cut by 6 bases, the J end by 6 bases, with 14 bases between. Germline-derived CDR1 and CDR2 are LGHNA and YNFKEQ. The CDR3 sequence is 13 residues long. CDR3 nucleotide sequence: TGTGCCAGCAGAGGAGACCCGTACCCTGAAGCTTTCTTT. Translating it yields CASRGDPYPEAFF.

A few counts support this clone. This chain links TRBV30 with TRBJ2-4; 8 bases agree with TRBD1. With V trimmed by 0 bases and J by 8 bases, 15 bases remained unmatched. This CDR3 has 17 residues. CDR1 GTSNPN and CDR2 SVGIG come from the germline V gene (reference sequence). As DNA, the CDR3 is TGTGCCTGGAGTGTACGGTTTAGTAGGCAGGGGGCTGACATTCAGTACTTC. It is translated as CAWSVRFSRQGADIQYF.

The CDR3 spells CASSSATNGVSYEQYF. Written as DNA, the CDR3 is TGTGCCAGCAGCTCCGCGACTAACGGGGTCTCCTACGAGCAGTACTTC. The V call is TRBV11-3, the J call TRBJ2-7, with a possible D match to TRBD2 (5 bases). The CDR3 consists of 16 residues. Germline CDR1 reads SGHNT; CDR2 reads YENEEA. The germline V and J ends were trimmed by 4 bases and 0 bases, with 16 bases remaining between them.

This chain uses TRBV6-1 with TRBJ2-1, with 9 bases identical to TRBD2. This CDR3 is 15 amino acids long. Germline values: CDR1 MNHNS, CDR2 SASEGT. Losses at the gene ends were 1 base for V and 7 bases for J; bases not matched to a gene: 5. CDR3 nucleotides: TGTGCCAGCAGTGAAGGGGCGGGAGGGCCTAATGAGCAGTTCTTC. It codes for CASSEGAGGPNEQFF.

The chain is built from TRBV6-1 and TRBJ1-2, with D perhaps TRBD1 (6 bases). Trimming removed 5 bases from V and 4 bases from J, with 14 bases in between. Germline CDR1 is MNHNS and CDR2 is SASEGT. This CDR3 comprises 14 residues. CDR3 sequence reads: CASSTNRVIYGYTF. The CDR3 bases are TGTGCCAGCAGTACGAACAGGGTTATCTATGGCTACACCTTC.

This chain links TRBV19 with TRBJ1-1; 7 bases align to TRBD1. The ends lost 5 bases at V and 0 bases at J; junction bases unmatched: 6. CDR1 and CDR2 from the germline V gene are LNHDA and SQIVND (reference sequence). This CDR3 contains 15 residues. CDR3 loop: CASSARDSLNTEAFF. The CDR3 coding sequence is TGTGCCAGTAGTGCGCGGGACAGCCTGAACACTGAAGCTTTCTTT.

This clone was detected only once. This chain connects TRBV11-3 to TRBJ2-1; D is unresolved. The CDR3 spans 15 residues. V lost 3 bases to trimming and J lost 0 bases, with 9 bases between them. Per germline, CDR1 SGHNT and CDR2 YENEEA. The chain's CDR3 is CASSFEVSSYNEQFF. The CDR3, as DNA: TGTGCCAGCAGCTTCGAGGTAAGCTCCTACAATGAGCAGTTCTTC.

The CDR3: CASSARTGGDEQFF. Here the CDR3 DNA reads TGTGCCAGCAGCGCCCGGACAGGTGGGGATGAGCAGTTCTTC. The chain combines TRBV6-1 with TRBJ2-1, with TRBD1 identical over 7 bases. The CDR3 length is 14 residues. V trimming: 6 bases; J trimming: 8 bases; junction bases outside the gene matches: 10. In germline, CDR1 is MNHNS, CDR2 SASEGT.

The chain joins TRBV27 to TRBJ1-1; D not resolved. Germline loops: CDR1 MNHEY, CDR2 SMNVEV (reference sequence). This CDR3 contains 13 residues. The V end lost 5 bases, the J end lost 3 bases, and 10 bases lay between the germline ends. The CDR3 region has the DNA TGTGCCAGCAGTCCCGCCTCGGACACTGAAGCTTTCTTT. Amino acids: CASSPASDTEAFF.